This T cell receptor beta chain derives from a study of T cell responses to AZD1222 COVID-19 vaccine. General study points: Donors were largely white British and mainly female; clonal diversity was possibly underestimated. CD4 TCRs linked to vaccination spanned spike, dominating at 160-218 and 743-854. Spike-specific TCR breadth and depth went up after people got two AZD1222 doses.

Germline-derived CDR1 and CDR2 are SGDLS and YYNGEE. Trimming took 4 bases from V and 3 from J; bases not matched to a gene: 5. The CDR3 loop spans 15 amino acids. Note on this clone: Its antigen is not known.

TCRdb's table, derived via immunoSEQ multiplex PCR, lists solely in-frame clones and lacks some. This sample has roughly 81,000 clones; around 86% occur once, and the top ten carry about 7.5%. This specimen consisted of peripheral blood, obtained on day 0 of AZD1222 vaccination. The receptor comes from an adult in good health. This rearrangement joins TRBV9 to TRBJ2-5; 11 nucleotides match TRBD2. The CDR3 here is CASSPQLAGEETQYF. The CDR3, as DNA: TGTGCCAGCAGCCCCCAACTAGCGGGGGAAGAGACCCAGTACTTC.